These 26 T cell receptor beta chains share one sample of origin, sequenced in a study of Ad26.COV2.S vaccination and SARS-CoV-2 variants. Clones were sequenced by immunoSEQ multiplex PCR, and TCRdb holds only the in-frame ones, with some missing. The sample holds around 300,000 clones, approximately 86% seen once. Specified treatment: 15 to 20 received Ad26.COV2.S at low or high dose, single or two shots; several received placebo; per-sample allocation not given. Samples came from day 63 after the first vaccine or placebo injection. The sequenced sample was peripheral blood, obtained in a trial of Ad26.COV2.S vaccine versus placebo. These receptors all stem from a person between 18 and 65 years old who received the Ad26.COV2.S COVID-19 vaccine or a placebo.

The chain joins TRBV9 to TRBJ2-1; TRBD2 matches 7 bases. This CDR3 is built from 17 residues. V shed 0 bases and J 9 bases; nucleotides not matched to a gene: 15. Germline V gene lookup returns CDR1 SGDLS and CDR2 YYNGEE. The CDR3 region is CASSVAGSRGGGPEQFF. The DNA of the CDR3 is TGTGCCAGCAGCGTAGCTGGGAGCCGTGGCGGGGGTCCTGAGCAGTTCTTC.

The gene calls are TRBV7-2 and TRBJ1-1; D remains ambiguous. This CDR3 has 11 residues. The V and J ends lost 6 bases and 7 bases respectively, with 9 bases between them. The germline CDR1 and CDR2 sequences are SGHTA and FQGNSA. The CDR3 spells CASRSFYEAFF. The CDR3 region has the DNA TGTGCCAGCAGGTCATTCTATGAAGCTTTCTTT.

This clone was observed a few times. The chain combines TRBV28 with TRBJ1-2, with 7 nucleotides matching TRBD1. After removal of 4 bases from V and 2 bases from J, the junction contained 1 base not matched to a gene. This CDR3 is built from 13 residues. Germline V gene lookup returns CDR1 MDHEN and CDR2 SYDVKM. Written as DNA, the CDR3 is TGTGCCAGCAGTTGGGGACAGAACTATGGCTACACCTTC. It specifies CASSWGQNYGYTF.

The chain couples TRBV10-2 to TRBJ1-6; D may be TRBD1 (5 bases). This CDR3 region has 13 residues. CDR1 is WSHSY and CDR2 is SAAADI in the germline V gene. The V and J ends lost 3 bases and 9 bases respectively, with 9 bases between them. The CDR3: CASSDGGGSPLHF. CDR3 coding DNA: TGCGCCAGCAGTGACGGGGGTGGTTCACCCCTCCACTTT.

In this sample, this clone turned up once. The CDR3: CASSFRENQPQHF. The CDR3 region has the DNA TGTGCCAGCAGTTTTCGGGAAAATCAGCCCCAGCATTTT. The chain is built from TRBV27 and TRBJ1-5; the D is unclear. The CDR3 has 13 amino acids. Germline loops: CDR1 MNHEY, CDR2 SMNVEV (reference sequence). Trimming shortened V by 3 bases and J by 4 bases, and 7 bases separated the two germline ends.

This clone was recorded only once. This chain links TRBV28 with TRBJ1-1; no clear D gene. There are 11 residues in the CDR3. Deletions cut 4 bases from V and 3 bases from J, with 3 bases between. Germline V lookup: CDR1 MDHEN, CDR2 SYDVKM. This chain's CDR3 is CASSSYTEAFF. CDR3 bases: TGTGCCAGCAGTTCTTACACTGAAGCTTTCTTT.

This clone turned up a few times. V is TRBV4-2 and J is TRBJ2-2, with 7 positions matching TRBD1. V shed 6 bases, J shed 1 base, and the junction held 2 bases outside the gene matches. Germline V gene lookup returns CDR1 LGHNA and CDR2 YNFKEQ. The CDR3 contains 14 residues. In DNA, the CDR3 is TGTGCCAGCAGGGGACAGATGAACACCGGGGAGCTGTTTTTT. It translates to CASRGQMNTGELFF.

CDR3 nucleotides: TGTGCCAGCAGCCGCTTCAGCACAGATACGCAGTATTTT. The encoded protein is CASSRFSTDTQYF. The chain joins TRBV3-1 (or the pseudogene TRBV3-2) to TRBJ2-3; unclear D gene. The germline V gene encodes CDR1 LGHDT and CDR2 YNNKEL (reference sequence). The V end was cut by 4 bases, the J end by 0 bases, with 5 bases between. This CDR3 has 13 amino acids.

The chain has TRBV1 and TRBJ2-1; the D segment call TRBD2 is taken from the table without a DNA check. TRBV1 is a documented pseudogene. The CDR3 length is 17 residues. Here the CDR3 reads CTSSQDSGRAPYNEQFF. The CDR3 nucleotides read TGCACCAGCAGCCAAGATAGCGGGAGGGCCCCCTACAATGAGCAGTTCTTC.

The J gene is TRBJ1-5, the V gene TRBV6-6; maybe TRBD1 (6 bases). Per germline, CDR1 MNHNY and CDR2 SVGAGI (reference sequence). V was trimmed by 7 bases and J by 1 base, leaving 11 bases between them. The length of the CDR3 is 14 residues. The CDR3 reads CASTADRSNQPQHF. In DNA form, the CDR3 reads TGTGCCAGCACCGCGGACAGAAGCAATCAGCCCCAGCATTTT.

The chain couples TRBV11-2 to TRBJ2-3, with D tentatively TRBD2 (6 bases). Trimming shortened V by 5 bases and J by 5 bases, and 14 bases separated the two germline ends. This CDR3 has 14 amino acids. Germline V gene sequence: CDR1 SGHAT, CDR2 FQNNGV. CDR3 sequence reads: CASSVGGFQDTQYF. In DNA form, the CDR3 reads TGTGCCAGCAGCGTGGGGGGTTTCCAAGATACGCAGTATTTT.

The J gene is TRBJ2-3, the V gene TRBV5-1; the D call may be TRBD1 or TRBD2 (6 bases each). The length of the CDR3 is 15 residues. V lost 0 bases, J lost 2 bases, and 10 bases lay in between. The germline V gene has CDR1 SGHRS and CDR2 YFSETQ. The CDR3 region is CASSLEGGNTDTQYF. DNA of the CDR3: TGCGCCAGCAGCTTGGAGGGGGGCAACACAGATACGCAGTATTTT.

The chain combines TRBV3-1 (or the pseudogene TRBV3-2) with TRBJ2-2, with 7 bases lining up with TRBD1. Trimming removed 4 bases from V and 8 bases from J; junction bases left unmatched: 4. CDR1 LGHDT and CDR2 YNNKEL come from the germline V gene (reference sequence). The CDR3 spans 13 residues. The CDR3 DNA is TGTGCCAGCAGCCCTTGGGACAGAGGGGAGCTGTTTTTT. Its protein is CASSPWDRGELFF.

The rearrangement links TRBV10-2 to TRBJ2-5; unclear D gene. The CDR3 consists of 11 residues. In germline, CDR1 is WSHSY, CDR2 SAAADI. Trimming cost V 4 bases and J 1 base, with 1 base left between them. The CDR3 region has the DNA TGCGCCAGCAGTGCCCAAGAGACCCAGTACTTC. Residues: CASSAQETQYF.

V gene TRBV7-9 combines with J gene TRBJ1-5, with D possibly TRBD1 on 5 matching bases. This CDR3 region has 15 residues. The V and J ends lost 5 bases and 3 bases respectively, with 14 bases between them. CDR1 and CDR2 from the germline V gene are SEHNR and FQNEAQ (reference sequence). DNA for the CDR3: TGTGCCAGCAGCCCGCAGGGTGGGAACAATCAGCCCCAGCATTTT. This gives the protein CASSPQGGNNQPQHF. The full variable domain, its missing parts supplied by reference TRBV7-9 and TRBJ1-5, is DTGVSQNPRHKITKRGQNVTFRCDPISEHNRLYWYRQTLGQGPEFLTYFQNEAQLEKSRLLSDRFSAERPKGSFSTLEIQRTEQGDSAMYLCASSPQGGNNQPQHFGDGTRLSIL.

The chain couples TRBV4-1 to TRBJ2-7; no clear D. This CDR3 region has 14 residues. Germline loops: CDR1 MGHRA, CDR2 YSYEKL. Trimming took off 0 bases at V and 4 bases at J, with 10 bases between the two ends. The DNA for the CDR3 is TGCGCCAGCAGCCAAGACGCCCTCGGGTACGAGCAGTACTTC. Amino acid sequence: CASSQDALGYEQYF.

The rearrangement links TRBV11-2 to TRBJ1-4; D unresolved. V lost 5 bases and J lost 8, with 9 bases in between. Looked up from germline, CDR1 is SGHAT and CDR2 is FQNNGV. The CDR3 runs to 12 residues. CDR3 sequence reads: CASSEAREKLFF. The CDR3 nucleotides are TGTGCCAGCAGCGAGGCCAGGGAAAAACTGTTTTTT.

This sequence joins TRBV28 and TRBJ1-4, with 8 nucleotides matching TRBD1. This CDR3 has 16 amino acids. CDR1 and CDR2 (germline): MDHEN, SYDVKM. Trimming at V came to 2 bases and at J to 1 base, leaving 3 bases not matched to a gene. The CDR3 reads CASSLGGTGTNEKLFF. CDR3 sequence (DNA): TGTGCCAGCAGTTTAGGAGGGACAGGAACTAATGAAAAACTGTTTTTT.

The V call is TRBV6-2 or TRBV6-3, the J call TRBJ2-5; TRBD2 matches 7 bases. Trimming removed 2 bases from V and 5 bases from J; junction bases left unmatched: 8. Germline CDR1 and CDR2: MNHEY and SVGEGT. This CDR3 region has 15 residues. The CDR3: CASSYGDYERETQYF. The CDR3 region has the DNA TGTGCCAGCAGTTACGGGGACTACGAGAGGGAGACCCAGTACTTC.

The chain couples TRBV6-5 to TRBJ1-1, with a weak D call TRBD1 (6 bases). Germline CDR1 reads MNHEY; CDR2 reads SVGAGI. CDR3 length: 14 residues. The V and J ends lost 3 bases and 4 bases respectively, with 12 bases between them. Here the CDR3 DNA reads TGTGCCAGCAGTTATGGCGGGGGCGGCACTGAAGCTTTCTTT. Encoded protein: CASSYGGGGTEAFF.

The rearrangement joins TRBV4-2 to TRBJ2-4; maybe TRBD1 (5 bases). CDR1 LGHNA and CDR2 YNFKEQ come from the germline V gene. Trimming shortened V by 1 base and J by 7 bases, and 11 bases separated the two germline ends. This CDR3 comprises 14 residues. For the CDR3, the DNA is TGTGCCAGCAGCCAAGGGGGCAGGATCAACATTCAGTACTTC. Translating it yields CASSQGGRINIQYF.

The genes are TRBV27 and TRBJ2-3; D gene unclear. V shed 4 bases and J shed 6 bases, with 23 bases lying between them. Germline CDR1 and CDR2: MNHEY and SMNVEV (reference sequence). This CDR3 is built from 17 residues. The CDR3 region is CASSSLLGLPQGDTQYF. As DNA, the CDR3 is TGTGCCAGCAGTTCACTTTTGGGCCTCCCCCAAGGGGATACGCAGTATTTT.

The chain employs TRBV5-4 and TRBJ2-2; D ambiguous. The CDR3 sequence is 14 residues long. Germline CDR1 SGHNT, CDR2 YYREEE (reference sequence). Trimming left V 3 bases short and J 2 bases short, with 8 bases between. The chain's CDR3 is CASSYNRNTGELFF. CDR3 sequence (DNA): TGTGCCAGCAGCTATAACCGAAACACCGGGGAGCTGTTTTTT.

The CDR3 spells CASSLTILGDGNQPQHF. CDR3 DNA: TGTGCCAGCAGTTTGACCATATTGGGGGACGGCAATCAGCCCCAGCATTTT. V and J are TRBV28 and TRBJ1-5, with D possibly being TRBD1 (5 bases). Looked up from germline, CDR1 is MDHEN and CDR2 is SYDVKM. This CDR3 has 17 amino acids. V lost 3 bases and J 2 bases, leaving 17 bases between the germline ends.

The rearrangement joins TRBV28 to TRBJ1-2; no definite D call. Per the germline V gene, CDR1 is MDHEN and CDR2 is SYDVKM. V lost 2 bases to trimming and J lost 8 bases, with 15 bases between them. The CDR3 is 14 amino acids. As DNA, the CDR3 is TGTGCCAGCAGTTTAGGTGGGCCTTATCGGGGCTACACCTTC. Protein sequence: CASSLGGPYRGYTF.

The chain links TRBV5-6 to TRBJ1-4; D is uncertain. Trimming took 0 bases from V and 8 from J, leaving 8 bases between them. Germline CDR1 reads SGHDT; CDR2 reads YYEEEE. The CDR3 is made up of 13 amino acids. The chain's CDR3 is CASSLGRGEKLFF. The CDR3 DNA is TGTGCCAGCAGCTTGGGACGGGGAGAAAAACTGTTTTTT.